The source of this T cell receptor (beta chain) is a study of response to subunit inactivated influenza vaccine. As concerns this clonotype: Its antigen is currently unknown.

The study, taken as a whole, reports: Authors proposed each seasonal influenza vaccination draws in few new T cells.

TCRdb ran MiXCR on the RT-PCR reads and lists one entry per CDR3 protein. The repertoire holds more than 700,000 distinct CDR3 sequences, 21% seen once, with around 9.6% in the top ten. Sequenced here: PBMCs from blood, sampled 5 days after vaccination. The clonotype originates from a man aged 45-65 years who received an inactivated influenza vaccine.

The CDR3 region has the DNA TGTGCCATCAGTGAAGGGGGCGGCGGCAATCAGCCCCAGCATTTT. This sequence encodes CAISEGGGGNQPQHF. This sequence joins TRBV10-3 and TRBJ1-5; 7 nucleotides line up with TRBD1. The germline V gene encodes CDR1 ENHRY and CDR2 SYGVKD. The CDR3 is 15 amino acids. V was clipped by 3 bases and J by 2 bases; unmatched bases: 4.